Listed below are T cell receptor beta chains from one sample, sequenced in a study of naive and memory T cell subsets. TCRdb reprocessed the 5' RACE reads via MiXCR and lists one record per CDR3 protein. The sample holds more than 55,000 distinct CDR3 sequences, under 10% seen once. These receptors all come from a female donor in good health. CDR3s leave out the opening cysteine and the closing phenylalanine or tryptophan. Fields, in order: V gene, J gene, CDR3 protein.

>TRBV12-3/TRBV12-4|TRBJ2-3
ASSLALLVGTDTQY
>TRBV5-1|TRBJ1-6
ASSAGGQTTTSPLH
>TRBV12-3/TRBV12-4|TRBJ2-3
ASSLQSAGSTDTQY
>TRBV7-6|TRBJ2-2
ASSRRGHTGELF
>TRBV3-1|TRBJ2-5
ASSQFLETQY
>TRBV18|TRBJ1-1
ASSPEVNTEAF
>TRBV9|TRBJ2-1
ASSVTGLDFDEQF
>TRBV6-6|TRBJ1-1
ASSRRTSDPPEAF
>TRBV20-1|TRBJ2-7
SARGTSGSGQY
>TRBV7-2|TRBJ1-4
ASSLTFDEKLF
>TRBV7-9|TRBJ2-2
ASSLRRIYDTGELF
>TRBV7-3|TRBJ2-3
ASSLLSATDTQY
>TRBV6-6|TRBJ1-1
ASTESTGGSTEAF
>TRBV20-1|TRBJ2-3
SARDLASGVSGVVTQY
>TRBV7-2|TRBJ2-3
ASSPGVSTDTQY
>TRBV6-5|TRBJ2-1
ASSPRGYEQF
>TRBV9|TRBJ1-1
ASSVTVNTEAF
>TRBV2|TRBJ2-5
ASQQGLGETQY
>TRBV28|TRBJ1-2
ASSFLGISYGYT
>TRBV6-2/TRBV6-3|TRBJ1-2
ASGYGYT
>TRBV6-1|TRBJ2-1
ASSVGLAGVTSF
>TRBV27|TRBJ2-3
ASSYWDRGADTQY
>TRBV30|TRBJ2-1
AWSVLVAGGNEQF
>TRBV29-1|TRBJ2-5
SVPDAGGQY
>TRBV5-8|TRBJ2-7
ASSAYEQY
>TRBV20-1|TRBJ1-4
SAFQGWNEKLF
>TRBV20-1|TRBJ2-2
SANRDRRNTGELF
>TRBV3-1|TRBJ1-4
ASSHTGLQREKLF
>TRBV7-9|TRBJ1-2
ASSPNENPNGYT
>TRBV12-3/TRBV12-4|TRBJ2-2
ASSIRQSPELF
>TRBV19|TRBJ2-2
ATQRDGNTGELF
>TRBV7-9|TRBJ2-7
ASSSGSSAVQY
>TRBV11-2|TRBJ1-2
ASSPLTGDRKDGYT
>TRBV12-5|TRBJ2-3
ASGLVPASGGTTDTQY
>TRBV7-2|TRBJ1-5
ASSFQGGSNQPQH
>TRBV9|TRBJ2-2
ASSAPGLVKPGELF
>TRBV19|TRBJ1-6
ASRMTGTEVPLH
>TRBV5-1|TRBJ2-7
ASSRTGGNHEQY
>TRBV5-5|TRBJ1-1
ASSFGQGTEAF
>TRBV4-3|TRBJ2-2
ASSQVSSWAPNTGELF
>TRBV20-1|TRBJ2-2
SARSGVNTGELF
>TRBV19|TRBJ1-5
AVAGTGVPNQPQH
>TRBV4-1|TRBJ1-5
ASSQDQRQPQH
>TRBV3-1|TRBJ2-1
ASSPLTSHLF
>TRBV21-1|TRBJ1-1
ASSKEQGGNTEAF
>TRBV14|TRBJ1-5
ASSPGQVNQPQH